The clone carrying this T cell receptor (beta chain) showed up many times. Antigen: not known. Trimming pared 7 bases from V and 3 bases from J, leaving 6 bases between. Germline CDR1 reads SQVTM; CDR2 reads ANQGSEA. This CDR3 comprises 10 residues. The data stem from a study of response to subunit inactivated influenza vaccine. Study-level results: Every seasonal influenza vaccination brings in few new T cells, the authors suggested.

TCRdb processed the RT-PCR reads anew with MiXCR; each CDR3 protein has one entry. This table has 600,000 to 850,000 distinct CDR3 sequences, approximately 14% appearing once. This chain joins TRBV29-1 and TRBJ1-1; D not certain. The sample here was PBMCs from blood, taken approximately 15 days before vaccination. The TCR originated in a man in his forties or fifties who received an inactivated influenza vaccine. The chain's CDR3 is CSAGDTEAFF. DNA of the CDR3: TGCAGCGCGGGAGACACTGAAGCTTTCTTT.